These 3 T cell receptor beta chains came from one sample sequenced in a study of T cell responses to AZD1222 COVID-19 vaccine. Assay used: immunoSEQ multiplex PCR; TCRdb lists only in-frame clones, some missing. The sample shows 120,000 or so clones, about 90% of them seen only once. Sequencing was performed on peripheral blood, taken on day 0 of AZD1222 vaccination. These receptors all come from an adult in good health.

On this clone itself: Other DNA sequences from this sample encode an identical CDR3 as well. CDR3 nucleotides: TGTGCCAGCAGCGTAGATCGGGGCGAGCAGTTCTTC. It translates to CASSVDRGEQFF. This rearrangement joins TRBV9 to TRBJ2-1; D tentatively fits TRBD1 or TRBD2 (5 bases each). V lost 0 bases to trimming and J lost 10 bases, with 8 bases between them. The CDR3 is 12 amino acids. Germline V gives CDR1 SGDLS, CDR2 YYNGEE.

V and J are TRBV29-1 and TRBJ2-7, with D tentatively TRBD1 (5 bases). V lost 5 bases and J lost 0, with 14 bases in between. Looked up from germline, CDR1 is SQVTM and CDR2 is ANQGSEA. CDR3 length equals 14 residues. CDR3 DNA: TGCAGCGTTACCGGACATTCGTTCTCCTACGAGCAGTACTTC. Residues: CSVTGHSFSYEQYF.

This clone was seen a handful of times. Different DNA sequences within this sample yield the same CDR3. J is TRBJ2-1 and V is TRBV30, with D unclear. The CDR3 length is 11 residues. The ends were cut back, 1 base at V and 7 bases at J, with 5 bases in the middle. From germline, CDR1 is GTSNPN and CDR2 SVGIG (reference sequence). As DNA, the CDR3 is TGTGCCTGGAGTGCCCGGAATGAGCAGTTCTTC. Amino acid sequence: CAWSARNEQFF.